This T cell receptor beta chain was captured in a study of response to subunit inactivated influenza vaccine. This clonotype was seen more than once but under ten times. Its target is unknown. TCRdb fed the RT-PCR reads into MiXCR, producing one record per CDR3 protein. The sample lists 500,000 to 600,000 distinct CDR3 sequences, under 15% occurring once. The CDR3 runs 17 residues. The V segment lost 5 bases and the J segment 0 bases; nucleotides outside the gene matches: 11. Germline-derived CDR1 and CDR2 are SGHVS and FQNEAQ. Notes on the study in general: Researchers suggested that each seasonal influenza vaccination recruits few new T cells.

The V and J genes are TRBV7-8 and TRBJ2-3, with 7 bases that match TRBD2. The sequenced sample was PBMCs from blood, obtained roughly 6 weeks after vaccination. The receptor was isolated from a man aged 50 to 60 who received an inactivated influenza vaccine. This chain's CDR3 is CASSPYASGTSTDTQYF. CDR3 in DNA: TGTGCCAGCAGCCCATACGCAAGCGGGACTAGCACAGATACGCAGTATTTT.